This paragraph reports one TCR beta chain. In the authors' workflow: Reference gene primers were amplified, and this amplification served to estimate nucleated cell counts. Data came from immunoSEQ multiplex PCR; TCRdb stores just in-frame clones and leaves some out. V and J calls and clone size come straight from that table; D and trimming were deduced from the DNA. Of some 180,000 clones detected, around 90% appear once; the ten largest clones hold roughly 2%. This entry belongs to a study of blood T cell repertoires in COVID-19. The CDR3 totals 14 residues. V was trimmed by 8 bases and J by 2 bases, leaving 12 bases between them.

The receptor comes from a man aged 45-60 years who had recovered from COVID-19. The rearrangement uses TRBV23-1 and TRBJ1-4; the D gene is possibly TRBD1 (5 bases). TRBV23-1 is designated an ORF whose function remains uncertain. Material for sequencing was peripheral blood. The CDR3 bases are TGCGCCAGCTCTGGGGGGGGTACTAATGAAAAACTGTTTTTT. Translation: CASSGGGTNEKLFF.